This entry lists 21 T cell receptor beta chains sequenced from one sample in a study of blood T cell repertoires in COVID-19. Only in-frame clones appear in the TCRdb table, and some are missing; sequencing was by immunoSEQ multiplex PCR. The table records 300,000 to 450,000 clones, 85% of them present only once. The sequencing sample was made of peripheral blood. The source of these receptors is a woman aged 18-29 years with acute or convalescent COVID-19.

The V gene is TRBV6-5, the J gene TRBJ1-2, with D uncertain. This CDR3 contains 12 residues. Germline loops: CDR1 MNHEY, CDR2 SVGAGI. V was trimmed by 9 bases and J by 9 bases, leaving 17 bases between them. This CDR3 is CASSSRGSRYTF. CDR3 sequence (DNA): TGTGCCAGTAGTAGTCGTGGTAGTCGCTACACCTTC.

J is TRBJ2-2 and V is TRBV7-3, with D possibly matching TRBD2 (5 bases). Germline lookup yields CDR1 SGHTA and CDR2 FQGTGA. Trimming removed 1 base at V and 7 bases at J, with 16 bases between. CDR3 length: 16 amino acids. CDR3 amino acids: CASSLIPWEQGGELFF. The CDR3 DNA reads as TGTGCCAGCAGCTTAATTCCGTGGGAGCAAGGCGGGGAGCTGTTTTTT.

The CDR3 loop is CASSPIWTGGGQPQHF. CDR3 in DNA: TGCGCCAGCAGCCCCATATGGACAGGGGGCGGTCAGCCCCAGCATTTT. The V call is TRBV4-1, the J call TRBJ1-5, with 11 bases that match TRBD1. V lost 4 bases and J lost 6; bases outside the gene matches: 8. This CDR3 contains 16 residues. The germline V gene encodes CDR1 MGHRA and CDR2 YSYEKL.

The CDR3 loop is CASSLTEAFF. CDR3 nucleotide sequence: TGTGCCAGCAGTTTAACTGAAGCTTTCTTT. The V and J genes are TRBV6-5 and TRBJ1-1; no definite D call. The germline V and J ends were trimmed by 4 bases and 5 bases, with 2 bases remaining between them. CDR1 is MNHEY, CDR2 SVGAGI, per germline. The CDR3 has 10 amino acids.

In its sample, this clone was seen a few times. CDR3 sequence: CASSFVEVYSNQPQHF. The CDR3 DNA reads TGTGCCAGCAGTTTTGTGGAGGTTTATAGCAATCAGCCCCAGCATTTT. The chain combines TRBV28 with TRBJ1-5, with D unclear. CDR1 MDHEN and CDR2 SYDVKM come from the germline V gene. The CDR3 has 16 amino acids. Trimming shortened V by 3 bases and J by 0 bases, and 12 bases separated the two germline ends.

This chain links TRBV5-1 with TRBJ1-1; D remains unclear. The CDR3 consists of 12 residues. Germline V gives CDR1 SGHRS, CDR2 YFSETQ. The V end was cut by 7 bases, the J end by 1 base, with 8 bases between. The CDR3 sequence: CASGAGNTEAFF. CDR3 DNA sequence: TGCGCCAGCGGCGCAGGGAACACTGAAGCTTTCTTT.

The chain has TRBV6-5 and TRBJ1-4, with D maybe TRBD1 (5 bases). The V and J ends lost 11 bases and 3 bases respectively, with 13 bases between them. CDR3 length equals 13 residues. In germline, CDR1 is MNHEY, CDR2 SVGAGI. The CDR3 DNA is TGTGCCGGCGGAGGGGCCTCTAATGAAAAACTGTTTTTT. This encodes CAGGGASNEKLFF.

The V gene is TRBV7-9, the J gene TRBJ1-1, with D hard to call. CDR3 size: 12 residues. Germline V gives CDR1 SEHNR, CDR2 FQNEAQ (reference sequence). The ends were cut back, 8 bases at V and 0 bases at J, with 7 bases in the middle. CDR3 in DNA: TGTGCCAGCTCACTCATGAACACTGAAGCTTTCTTT. Translating gives CASSLMNTEAFF.

The chain recombines TRBV10-2 with TRBJ1-4; TRBD1 might be the D (5 bases). Germline V CDR1 and CDR2: WSHSY, SAAADI. Trimming shortened V by 6 bases and J by 6 bases, and 14 bases separated the two germline ends. The CDR3 covers 14 residues. CDR3 in amino acids: CASRLGGADEKLFF. The DNA of the CDR3 is TGCGCCAGCAGGCTTGGAGGGGCCGATGAAAAACTGTTTTTT.

This clone has just a few counts. V gene TRBV19 combines with J gene TRBJ1-3; D is unclear. V lost 8 bases to trimming and J lost 2 bases, with 10 bases between them. The CDR3 runs to 13 residues. Germline CDR1 is LNHDA and CDR2 is SQIVND (reference sequence). CDR3 bases: TGTGCCAGTGGGCACCGGACTGGAAACACCATATATTTT. It yields the protein CASGHRTGNTIYF.

V usage is TRBV5-1 and J usage is TRBJ2-5; the D is unclear. CDR3 size: 13 residues. Deletions cut 5 bases from V and 2 bases from J, with 10 bases between. The V gene's germline CDR1 is SGHRS and CDR2 YFSETQ. The CDR3 nucleotides are TGCGCCAGCAGTCGCTACCCACAAGAGACCCAGTACTTC. Protein product: CASSRYPQETQYF.

J is TRBJ2-1 and V is TRBV19; perhaps TRBD1 as D (6 bases). Germline V CDR1 and CDR2: LNHDA, SQIVND (reference sequence). The V and J ends lost 0 bases and 5 bases respectively, with 11 bases between them. This CDR3 is built from 15 residues. The CDR3 sequence is CASSIEETGNNEQFF. Written as DNA, the CDR3 is TGTGCCAGTAGTATAGAAGAGACAGGCAACAATGAGCAGTTCTTC.

This clone came up a few times. The chain couples TRBV5-1 to TRBJ1-1; D gene ambiguous. The V end was cut by 6 bases, the J end by 2 bases, with 11 bases between. Per germline, CDR1 SGHRS and CDR2 YFSETQ. The CDR3 has 13 amino acids. The CDR3 sequence is CASILEGNTEAFF. For the CDR3, the DNA is TGCGCCAGCATCCTCGAGGGTAACACTGAAGCTTTCTTT.

This sequence joins TRBV24-1 and TRBJ1-1; D is ambiguous. Germline CDR1 and CDR2: KGHDR and SFDVKD. V lost 7 bases and J 0 bases, leaving 17 bases between the germline ends. The CDR3 is made up of 16 amino acids. DNA of the CDR3: TGTGCCACCAGCTCTCCGGGAGCTTACCTGAACACTGAAGCTTTCTTT. Translation: CATSSPGAYLNTEAFF.

This rearrangement joins TRBV19 to TRBJ2-5; 8 bases are a match to TRBD1. Germline V lookup: CDR1 LNHDA, CDR2 SQIVND (reference sequence). V dropped 1 base and J dropped 1; count of bases not matched to a gene: 2. This CDR3 contains 15 residues. The CDR3 protein is CASSIGDRPQETQYF. The CDR3 nucleotides are TGTGCCAGTAGTATAGGGGACAGGCCCCAAGAGACCCAGTACTTC.

The V and J genes are TRBV6-6 and TRBJ2-1; D is possibly TRBD2 (6 bases). Germline assignment: CDR1 MNHNY and CDR2 SVGAGI (reference sequence). V was trimmed by 5 bases and J by 8 bases, leaving 7 bases between them. The CDR3 extends over 11 amino acids. CDR3 sequence (DNA): TGTGCCAGCAGTAAGCGGGATGAGCAGTTCTTC. Translating gives CASSKRDEQFF.

This sequence joins TRBV28 and TRBJ1-5; no reliable D call. Germline-derived CDR1 and CDR2 are MDHEN and SYDVKM. Trimming took off 7 bases at V and 0 bases at J, with 16 bases between the two ends. The CDR3 is 16 amino acids. CDR3 bases: TGTGCCAGCACCCCCCCACGGGTTGGTAGCAATCAGCCCCAGCATTTT. The encoded protein is CASTPPRVGSNQPQHF.

The chain recombines TRBV23-1 with TRBJ1-4; D perhaps matches TRBD1 (6 bases). TRBV23-1 falls under the ORF class, with uncertain function. The CDR3 covers 15 residues. V was cut by 3 bases and J by 10 bases, with 18 bases left in between. This chain's CDR3 is CASSQVRGFIVKLFF. CDR3 nucleotides: TGCGCCAGCAGTCAGGTAAGGGGGTTTATCGTAAAACTGTTTTTT.

V gene TRBV6-5 combines with J gene TRBJ1-3, with 8 bases matching TRBD1. There are 16 residues in the CDR3. Germline CDR1 and CDR2: MNHEY and SVGAGI. Losses at the gene ends were 4 bases for V and 0 bases for J; bases not matched to a gene: 5. CDR3 protein: CASSLGQVVSGNTIYF. Written as DNA, the CDR3 is TGTGCCAGCAGTTTGGGACAGGTAGTCTCTGGAAACACCATATATTTT.

V is TRBV5-4 and J is TRBJ2-3, with 15 bases that match TRBD2. CDR1 SGHNT and CDR2 YYREEE come from the germline V gene (reference sequence). CDR3 length equals 18 residues. Trimming cost V 3 bases and J 0 bases; bases outside gene matches: 5. CDR3 protein: CASSSGLAGGVSTDTQYF. The DNA of the CDR3 is TGTGCCAGCAGCTCCGGACTAGCGGGGGGGGTTAGCACAGATACGCAGTATTTT.

This clone was detected once. V gene TRBV20-1 combines with J gene TRBJ2-4, with a tentative D call TRBD1 (6 bases). Germline lookup yields CDR1 DFQATT and CDR2 SNEGSKA (reference sequence). V was shortened by 3 bases and J by 4 bases, with 13 bases between the two germline ends. The CDR3 is 14 residues long. CDR3 in DNA: TGCAGTGCTAGTCTACAGGGAGCTAAAAACATTCAGTACTTC. The encoded protein is CSASLQGAKNIQYF.